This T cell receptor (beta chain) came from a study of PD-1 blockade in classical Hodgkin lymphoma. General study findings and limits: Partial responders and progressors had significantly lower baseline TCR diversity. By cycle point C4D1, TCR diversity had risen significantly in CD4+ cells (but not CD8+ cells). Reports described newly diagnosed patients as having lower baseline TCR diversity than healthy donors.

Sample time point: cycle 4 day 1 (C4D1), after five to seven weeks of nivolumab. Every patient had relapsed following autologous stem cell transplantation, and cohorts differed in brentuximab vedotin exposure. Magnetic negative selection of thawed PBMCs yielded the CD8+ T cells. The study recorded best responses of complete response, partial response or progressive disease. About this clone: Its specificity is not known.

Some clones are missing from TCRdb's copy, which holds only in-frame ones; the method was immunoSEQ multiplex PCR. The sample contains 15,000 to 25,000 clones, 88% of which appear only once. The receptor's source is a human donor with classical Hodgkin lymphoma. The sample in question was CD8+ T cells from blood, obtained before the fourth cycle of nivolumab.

The CDR3 loop reads CAISESSILTQYF. The CDR3 bases are TGTGCCATCAGTGAGTCAAGCATCTTGACCCAGTACTTC. The V gene is TRBV10-3, the J gene TRBJ2-5; D is unclear. The CDR3 length is 13 residues. With 0 bases removed from V and 7 bases from J, the gap between germline ends came to 9 bases. Germline CDR1 and CDR2: ENHRY and SYGVKD.